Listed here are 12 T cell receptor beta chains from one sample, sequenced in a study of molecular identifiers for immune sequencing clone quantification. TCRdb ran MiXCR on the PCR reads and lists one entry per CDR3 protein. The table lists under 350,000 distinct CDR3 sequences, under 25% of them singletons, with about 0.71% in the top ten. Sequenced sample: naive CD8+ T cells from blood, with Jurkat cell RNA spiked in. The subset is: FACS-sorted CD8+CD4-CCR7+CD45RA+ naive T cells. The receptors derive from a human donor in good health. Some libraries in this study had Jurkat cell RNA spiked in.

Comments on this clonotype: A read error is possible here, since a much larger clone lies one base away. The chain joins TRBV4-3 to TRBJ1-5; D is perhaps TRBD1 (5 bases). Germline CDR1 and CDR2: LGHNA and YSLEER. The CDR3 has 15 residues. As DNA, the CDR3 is TGCGCCAGCAGCCAAGGCCGACAGAGCAATCAGCCCCAGCAATTT. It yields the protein CASSQGRQSNQPQQF.

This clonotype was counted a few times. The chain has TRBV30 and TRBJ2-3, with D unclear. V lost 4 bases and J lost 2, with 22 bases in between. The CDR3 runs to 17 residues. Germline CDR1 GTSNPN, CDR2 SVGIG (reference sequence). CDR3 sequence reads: CAWTHPAVAVDTDTQYF. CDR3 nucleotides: TGTGCCTGGACACACCCGGCGGTGGCAGTGGACACAGATACGCAGTATTTT.

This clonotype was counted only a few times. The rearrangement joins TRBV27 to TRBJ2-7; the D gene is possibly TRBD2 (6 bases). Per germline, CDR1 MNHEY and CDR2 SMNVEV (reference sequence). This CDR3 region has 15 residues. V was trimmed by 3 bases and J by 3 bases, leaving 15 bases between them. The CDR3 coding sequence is TGTGCCAGCAGTTTTCTAGCGACCCAACACTACGAGCAGTACTTC. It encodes CASSFLATQHYEQYF.

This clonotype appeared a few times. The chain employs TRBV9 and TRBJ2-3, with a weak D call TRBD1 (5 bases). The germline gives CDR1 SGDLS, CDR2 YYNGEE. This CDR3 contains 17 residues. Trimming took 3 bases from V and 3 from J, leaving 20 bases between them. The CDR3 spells CASSAPHKGFETDTQYF. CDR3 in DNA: TGTGCCAGCAGCGCCCCCCATAAGGGGTTCGAGACAGATACGCAGTATTTT.

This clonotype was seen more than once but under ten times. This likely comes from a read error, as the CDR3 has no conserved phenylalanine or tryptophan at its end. The CDR3 here is CAWRAVSEKLFL. In DNA, the CDR3 is TGTGCCTGGAGAGCAGTTTCAGAAAAACTGTTTCTT. This chain uses TRBV30 with TRBJ1-4; D gene unclear. V lost 3 bases and J lost 8, with 10 bases in between. In germline, CDR1 is GTSNPN, CDR2 SVGIG (reference sequence). This CDR3 region has 12 residues.

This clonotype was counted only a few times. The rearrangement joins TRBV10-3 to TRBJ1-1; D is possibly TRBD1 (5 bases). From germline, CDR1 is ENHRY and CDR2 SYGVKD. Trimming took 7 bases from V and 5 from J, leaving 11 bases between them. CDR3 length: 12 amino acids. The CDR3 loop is CAIMPGGTEAFF. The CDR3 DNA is TGTGCCATCATGCCCGGGGGTACTGAAGCTTTCTTT.

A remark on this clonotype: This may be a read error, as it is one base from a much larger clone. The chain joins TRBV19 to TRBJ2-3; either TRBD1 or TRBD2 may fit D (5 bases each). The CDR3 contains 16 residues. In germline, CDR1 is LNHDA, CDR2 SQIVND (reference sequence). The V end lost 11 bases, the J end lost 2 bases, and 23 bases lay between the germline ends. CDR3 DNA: TGTGCCGGTACCCCGGGACCGAAGTACCTCACAGATACGCAGTATTTT. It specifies CAGTPGPKYLTDTQYF.

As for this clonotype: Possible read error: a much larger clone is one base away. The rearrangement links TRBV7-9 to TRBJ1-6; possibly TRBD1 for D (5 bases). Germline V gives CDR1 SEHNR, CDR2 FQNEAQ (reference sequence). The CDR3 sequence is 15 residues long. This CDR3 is CTSSPGQGSYSPLHF. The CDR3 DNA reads TGTACCAGCAGCCCAGGACAAGGTTCCTATTCACCCCTCCACTTT.

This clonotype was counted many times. CDR3: CASSSGAYNQPQHF. The CDR3 bases are TGTGCCAGCAGTTCGGGGGCCTACAATCAGCCCCAGCATTTT. The rearrangement uses TRBV6-5 and TRBJ1-5; a weak D match, TRBD1 (6 bases). CDR1 MNHEY and CDR2 SVGAGI come from the germline V gene. This CDR3 comprises 14 residues. The V and J ends lost 4 bases and 3 bases respectively, with 10 bases between them.

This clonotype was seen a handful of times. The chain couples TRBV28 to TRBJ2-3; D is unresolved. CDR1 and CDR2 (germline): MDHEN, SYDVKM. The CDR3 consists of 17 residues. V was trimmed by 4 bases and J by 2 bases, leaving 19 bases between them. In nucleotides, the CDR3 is TGTGCCAGCAGTTCCTCGGTAGCCTCTTACCACACAGATACGCAGTATTTT. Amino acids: CASSSSVASYHTDTQYF.

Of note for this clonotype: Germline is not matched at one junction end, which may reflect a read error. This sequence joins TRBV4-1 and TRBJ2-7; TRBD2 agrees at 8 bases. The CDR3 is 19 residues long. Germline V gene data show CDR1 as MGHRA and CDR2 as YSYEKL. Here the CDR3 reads CAGSQDMRGPGLGAYEQYF. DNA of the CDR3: TGCGCCGGCAGCCAAGATATGAGGGGACCGGGACTAGGAGCCTACGAGCAGTACTTC.

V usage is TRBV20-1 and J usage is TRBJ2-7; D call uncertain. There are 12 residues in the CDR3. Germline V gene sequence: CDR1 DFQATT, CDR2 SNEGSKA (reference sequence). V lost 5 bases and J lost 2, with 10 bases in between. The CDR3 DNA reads TGCAGTGCTCCCCGCAGTACCTACGAGCAGTACTTC. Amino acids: CSAPRSTYEQYF.